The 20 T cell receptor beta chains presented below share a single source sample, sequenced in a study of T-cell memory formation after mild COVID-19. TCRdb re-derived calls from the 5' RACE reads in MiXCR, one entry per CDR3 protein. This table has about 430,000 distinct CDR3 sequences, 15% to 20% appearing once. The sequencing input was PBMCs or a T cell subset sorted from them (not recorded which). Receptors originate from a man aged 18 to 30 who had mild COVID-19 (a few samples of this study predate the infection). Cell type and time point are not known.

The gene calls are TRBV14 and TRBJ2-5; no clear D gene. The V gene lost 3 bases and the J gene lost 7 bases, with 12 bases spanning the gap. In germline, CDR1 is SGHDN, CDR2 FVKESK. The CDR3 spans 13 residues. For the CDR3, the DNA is TGTGCCAGCAGCCAGGAACTGCGTTTGACCCAGTACTTC. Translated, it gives CASSQELRLTQYF. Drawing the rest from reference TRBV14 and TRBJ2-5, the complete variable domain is EAGVTQFPSHSVIEKGQTVTLRCDPISGHDNLYWYRRVMGKEIKFLLHFVKESKQDESGMPNNRFLAERTGGTYSTLKVQPAELEDSGVYFCASSQELRLTQYFGPGTRLLVL.

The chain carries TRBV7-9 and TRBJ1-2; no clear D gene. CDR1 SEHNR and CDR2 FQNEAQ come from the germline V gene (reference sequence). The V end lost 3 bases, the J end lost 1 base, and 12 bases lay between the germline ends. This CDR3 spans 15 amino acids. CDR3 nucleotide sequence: TGTGCCAGCAGCTTGACCGGGCTTATTAACTATGGCTACACCTTC. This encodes CASSLTGLINYGYTF.

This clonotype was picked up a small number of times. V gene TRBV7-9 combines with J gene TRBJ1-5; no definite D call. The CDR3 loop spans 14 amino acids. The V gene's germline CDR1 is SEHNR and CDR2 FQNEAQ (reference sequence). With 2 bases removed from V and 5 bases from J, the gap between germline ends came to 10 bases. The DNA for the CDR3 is TGTGCCAGCAGCTTAATCGGTGGGGATCAGCCCCAGCATTTT. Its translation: CASSLIGGDQPQHF.

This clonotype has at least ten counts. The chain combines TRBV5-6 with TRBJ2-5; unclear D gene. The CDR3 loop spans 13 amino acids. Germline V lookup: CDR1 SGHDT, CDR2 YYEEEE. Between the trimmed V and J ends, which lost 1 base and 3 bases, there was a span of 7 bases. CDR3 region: CASSLLLEETQYF. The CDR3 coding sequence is TGTGCCAGCAGCTTGTTACTCGAAGAGACCCAGTACTTC.

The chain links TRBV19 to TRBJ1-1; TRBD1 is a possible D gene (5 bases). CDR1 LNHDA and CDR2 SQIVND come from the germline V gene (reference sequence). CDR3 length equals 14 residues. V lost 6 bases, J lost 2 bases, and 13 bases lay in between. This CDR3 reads CASSFDSRNTEAFF. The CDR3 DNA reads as TGTGCCAGTAGCTTTGACAGTCGCAACACTGAAGCTTTCTTT.

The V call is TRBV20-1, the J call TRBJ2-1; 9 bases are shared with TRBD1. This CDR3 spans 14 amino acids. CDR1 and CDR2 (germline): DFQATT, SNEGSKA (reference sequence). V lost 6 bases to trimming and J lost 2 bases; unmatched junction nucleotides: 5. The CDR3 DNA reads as TGCAGTGCAAACCGGGACAGGGCCTACAATGAGCAGTTCTTC. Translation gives CSANRDRAYNEQFF.

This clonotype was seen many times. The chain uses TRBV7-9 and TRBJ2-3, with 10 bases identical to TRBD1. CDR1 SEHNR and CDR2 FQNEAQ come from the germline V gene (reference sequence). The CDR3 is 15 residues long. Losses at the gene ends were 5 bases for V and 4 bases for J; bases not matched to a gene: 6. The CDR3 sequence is CASSISGTGADTQYF. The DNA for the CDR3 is TGTGCCAGCAGCATATCCGGGACAGGGGCAGATACGCAGTATTTT.

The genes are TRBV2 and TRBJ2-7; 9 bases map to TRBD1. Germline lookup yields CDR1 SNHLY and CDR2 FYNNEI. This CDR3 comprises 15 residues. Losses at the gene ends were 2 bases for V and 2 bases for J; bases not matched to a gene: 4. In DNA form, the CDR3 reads TGTGCCAGCAGTGAACAAAGGACAGGGGCCTACGAGCAGTACGTC. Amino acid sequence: CASSEQRTGAYEQYV.

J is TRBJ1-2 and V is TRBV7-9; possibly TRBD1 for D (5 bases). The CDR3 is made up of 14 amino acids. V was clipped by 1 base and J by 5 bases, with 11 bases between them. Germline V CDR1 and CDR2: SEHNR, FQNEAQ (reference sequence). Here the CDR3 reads CASSLGWGGYGYTF. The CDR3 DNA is TGTGCCAGCAGCTTAGGCTGGGGCGGGTATGGCTACACCTTC.

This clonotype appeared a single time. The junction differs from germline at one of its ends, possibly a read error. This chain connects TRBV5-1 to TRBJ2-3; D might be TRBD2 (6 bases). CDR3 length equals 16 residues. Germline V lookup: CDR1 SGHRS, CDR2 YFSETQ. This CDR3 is CASILYGRVDSDTQYF. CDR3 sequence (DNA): TGCGCCAGCATCTTGTACGGGAGAGTGGACTCAGATACGCAGTATTTT.

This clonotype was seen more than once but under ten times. CDR3 protein: CSARDVGAETYEQYF. CDR3 in DNA: TGCAGTGCTAGAGATGTAGGCGCAGAGACCTACGAGCAGTACTTC. The chain is built from TRBV20-1 and TRBJ2-7; D ambiguous. Germline assignment: CDR1 DFQATT and CDR2 SNEGSKA (reference sequence). V was shortened by 0 bases and J by 2 bases, with 14 bases between the two germline ends. The CDR3 length is 15 residues.

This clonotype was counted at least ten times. The CDR3 sequence is CASSHYQETQYF. The CDR3 nucleotides are TGTGCCAGCAGTCACTATCAAGAGACCCAGTACTTC. The chain carries TRBV12-3 or TRBV12-4 and TRBJ2-5; D is undetermined. This CDR3 comprises 12 residues. Trimming pared 5 bases from V and 2 bases from J, leaving 6 bases between.

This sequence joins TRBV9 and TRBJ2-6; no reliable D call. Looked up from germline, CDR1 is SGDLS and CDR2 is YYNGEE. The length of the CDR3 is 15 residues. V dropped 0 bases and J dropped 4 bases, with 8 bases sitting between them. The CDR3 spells CASSVVGVGANVLTF. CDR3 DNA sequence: TGTGCCAGCAGCGTAGTTGGGGTAGGGGCCAACGTCCTGACTTTC.

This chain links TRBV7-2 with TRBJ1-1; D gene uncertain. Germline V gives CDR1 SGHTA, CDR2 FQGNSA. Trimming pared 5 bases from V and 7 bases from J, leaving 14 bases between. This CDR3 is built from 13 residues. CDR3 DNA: TGTGCCAGCAGCCCGAACTTACACGGTGAAGCTTTCTTT. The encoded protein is CASSPNLHGEAFF.

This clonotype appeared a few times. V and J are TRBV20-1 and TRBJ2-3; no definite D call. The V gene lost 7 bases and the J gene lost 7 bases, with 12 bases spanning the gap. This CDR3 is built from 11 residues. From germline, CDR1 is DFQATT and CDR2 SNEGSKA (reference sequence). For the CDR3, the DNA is TGCAGTGTTAAACCGGCAAATACGCAGTATTTT. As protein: CSVKPANTQYF.

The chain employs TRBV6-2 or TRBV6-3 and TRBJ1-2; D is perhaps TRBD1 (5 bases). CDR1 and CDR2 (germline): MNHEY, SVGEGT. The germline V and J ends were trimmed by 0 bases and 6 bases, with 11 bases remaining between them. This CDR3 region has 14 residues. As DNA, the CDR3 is TGTGCCAGCAGTTACTCGCTACAGGCCGATGGCTACACCTTC. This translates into CASSYSLQADGYTF.

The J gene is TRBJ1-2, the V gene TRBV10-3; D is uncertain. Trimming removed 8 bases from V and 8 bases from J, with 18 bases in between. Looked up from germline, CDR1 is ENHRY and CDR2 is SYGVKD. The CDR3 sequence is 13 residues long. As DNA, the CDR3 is TGTGCCATCGGATCCACGTTGGACCCAGGCTACACCTTC. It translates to CAIGSTLDPGYTF.

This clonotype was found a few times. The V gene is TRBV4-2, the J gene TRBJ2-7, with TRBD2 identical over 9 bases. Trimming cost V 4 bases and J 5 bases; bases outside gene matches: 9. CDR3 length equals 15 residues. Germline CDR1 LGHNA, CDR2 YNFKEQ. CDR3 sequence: CASSRAAGGGNEQYF. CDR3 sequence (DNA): TGTGCCAGCAGCCGAGCAGCGGGGGGCGGAAACGAGCAGTACTTC.

CDR3 loop: CASSSTGGEQPQHF. DNA of the CDR3: TGTGCCAGCAGTTCGACAGGGGGGGAACAGCCCCAGCATTTT. The rearrangement uses TRBV12-3 or TRBV12-4 and TRBJ1-5; 9 bases line up with TRBD1. The CDR3 has 14 amino acids. After removal of 4 bases from V and 7 bases from J, the junction contained 5 bases not matched to a gene.

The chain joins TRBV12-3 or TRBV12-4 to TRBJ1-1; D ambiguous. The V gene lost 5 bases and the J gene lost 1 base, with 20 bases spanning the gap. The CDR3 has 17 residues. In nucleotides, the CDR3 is TGTGCCAGCAGTACGCGACCGGCTTCGCCGAGGAACACTGAAGCTTTCTTT. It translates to CASSTRPASPRNTEAFF.